These 10 T cell receptor beta chains came from one sample sequenced in a study of T cell changes during pregnancy in multiple sclerosis. Repertoires were generated with immunoSEQ multiplex PCR, while TCRdb's copy carries only in-frame clones and drops some. Here the sample spans more than 30,000 clones, 85% to 90% being singletons. This specimen was CD4+ T cells from peripheral blood mononuclear cells, taken in the third trimester of pregnancy. These receptors were collected from a female donor in good health, enrolled as a control in a pregnancy study.

This clone was detected only once. This chain's CDR3 is CASSQRITSGGFTDTQYF. The CDR3 DNA reads as TGCGCCAGCAGCCAGCGGATCACTAGCGGGGGGTTCACAGATACGCAGTATTTT. The chain joins TRBV4-3 to TRBJ2-3; 12 bases line up with TRBD2. The CDR3 is 18 residues long. V was pared by 3 bases and J by 2 bases, with 9 bases of the junction left unmatched. From germline, CDR1 is LGHNA and CDR2 YSLEER.

The V and J genes are TRBV7-8 and TRBJ2-5; 7 nucleotides align to TRBD1. The V gene end was trimmed by 4 bases and the J gene end by 4 bases; junction bases not matched to a gene: 9. In germline, CDR1 is SGHVS, CDR2 FQNEAQ. The CDR3 loop spans 15 amino acids. CDR3 region: CASSSREGAGETQYF. DNA of the CDR3: TGTGCCAGCAGCTCCCGAGAGGGGGCAGGAGAGACCCAGTACTTC. Supplemented by reference TRBV7-8 and TRBJ2-5, the full variable domain reads GAGVSQSPRYKVAKRGQDVALRCDPISGHVSLFWYQQALGQGPEFLTYFQNEAQLDKSGLPSDRFFAERPEGSVSTLKIQRTQQEDSAVYLCASSSREGAGETQYFGPGTRLLVL.

This clone turned up a few times. The V gene is TRBV7-9, the J gene TRBJ2-3; 8 bases are shared with TRBD2. The J segment lost 0 bases and the V segment lost 7 bases, leaving 3 bases of the junction unmatched. CDR1 SEHNR and CDR2 FQNEAQ come from the germline V gene (reference sequence). The CDR3 has 14 residues. DNA for the CDR3: TGTGCCAGCAATAGACTAGCGAGCACAGATACGCAGTATTTT. Residues: CASNRLASTDTQYF.

The chain carries TRBV7-9 and TRBJ2-3, with 9 positions matching TRBD2. CDR3 length: 17 residues. J was trimmed by 4 bases and V by 5 bases; bases with no gene match: 13. CDR1 SEHNR and CDR2 FQNEAQ come from the germline V gene (reference sequence). The chain's CDR3 is CASSATRREGLADTQYF. The CDR3 DNA is TGTGCCAGCAGCGCCACCCGGCGGGAGGGATTGGCAGATACGCAGTATTTT.

This clone was detected a few times. V is TRBV29-1 and J is TRBJ1-1; no reliable D call. Germline CDR1 is SQVTM and CDR2 is ANQGSEA. V lost 4 bases and J 0 bases, leaving 9 bases between the germline ends. This CDR3 region has 13 residues. The CDR3 reads CSVVQAVNTEAFF. CDR3 nucleotide sequence: TGCAGCGTTGTGCAGGCAGTGAACACTGAAGCTTTCTTT. Full variable domain (rest looked up from reference TRBV29-1 and TRBJ1-1): SAVISQKPSRDICQRGTSLTIQCQVDSQVTMMFWYRQQPGQSLTLIATANQGSEATYESGFVIDKFPISRPNLTFSTLTVSNMSPEDSSIYLCSVVQAVNTEAFFGQGTRLTVV.

This sequence joins TRBV5-4 and TRBJ2-5, with 8 nucleotides matching TRBD1. The CDR3 has 17 residues. V lost 6 bases to trimming and J lost 0 bases; unmatched junction nucleotides: 13. Germline values: CDR1 SGHNT, CDR2 YYREEE (reference sequence). DNA for the CDR3: TGTGCCAGCACAATAAGACAGGGGAACCGGTACCAAGAGACCCAGTACTTC. Protein product: CASTIRQGNRYQETQYF.

This chain links TRBV6-1 with TRBJ1-1; 8 bases fit TRBD1. The CDR3 contains 13 residues. The V gene's germline CDR1 is MNHNS and CDR2 SASEGT. Germline trimming cut 8 bases from V and 2 bases from J; bases unmatched to any gene: 4. The CDR3 DNA reads as TGTGCCAGCTGGGGGACAGGCAACACTGAAGCTTTCTTT. Its protein product is CASWGTGNTEAFF.

The CDR3 nucleotides read TGTGCCTGGGGCGGATTCAATCAGCCCCAGCATTTT. Protein sequence: CAWGGFNQPQHF. The rearrangement joins TRBV30 to TRBJ1-5; D is undetermined. CDR3 length equals 12 residues. Germline V lookup: CDR1 GTSNPN, CDR2 SVGIG (reference sequence). V dropped 5 bases and J dropped 3 bases, with 8 bases sitting between them. The full variable domain, its missing parts supplied by reference TRBV30 and TRBJ1-5, is SQTIHQWPATLVQPVGSPLSLECTVEGTSNPNLYWYRQAAGRGLQLLFYSVGIGQISSEVPQNLSASRPQDRQFILSSKKLLLSDSGFYLCAWGGFNQPQHFGDGTRLSIL.

The chain uses TRBV30 and TRBJ1-2; TRBD1 aligns across 11 bases. The CDR3 is 15 amino acids. The V and J ends lost 5 bases and 5 bases, in that order; junction bases with no gene match: 10. The germline V gene has CDR1 GTSNPN and CDR2 SVGIG (reference sequence). CDR3: CAWRSPGTGGYGYTF. CDR3 DNA sequence: TGTGCCTGGCGAAGCCCCGGGACAGGGGGTTATGGCTACACCTTC.

This clone was seen more than once but under ten times. J is TRBJ2-7 and V is TRBV10-1; tentatively, D is TRBD1 (6 bases). CDR1 and CDR2 from the germline V gene are WNHNN and SYGVQD (reference sequence). The CDR3 is 14 amino acids. The V and J ends lost 6 bases and 9 bases respectively, with 21 bases between them. The CDR3 loop is CASSPSQGFTLQYF. CDR3 coding DNA: TGCGCCAGCAGCCCCAGCCAGGGGTTTACCCTGCAGTACTTC.